This TCR beta chain was identified in a study of regulatory T cells in long-lasting Graves disease (dated by TCRdb to the early 2020s). At the level of the whole study: Persistent Graves' disease was defined as antithyroid drug treatment for over 5 years with persistently positive TSH receptor autoantibodies. Persistent Graves' disease patients in the clinical cohort had taken antithyroid drugs for around 10 years on average. Persistent Graves' disease patients were compared with newly diagnosed Graves' disease patients by peripheral blood TCR sequencing and RNA sequencing. A total of 35 or so samples were covered by TCR sequencing, comprising some 13 persistent and around 20 newly diagnosed Graves' disease patients. The study was conducted in China and was registered as a clinical trial.

Worth noting for this clonotype: Its cognate antigen has yet to be identified. Per-base quality was not reported, and no clone a single base away is much larger than it.

Inclusive of the bounding cysteine and phenylalanine, the CDR3 is 12 residues long. The only DNA kept is the CDR3, 36 bases in frame from the first base. V and J lose 6 bases and 6 bases, and a span of 12 bases separates them. CDR1 WNHNN and CDR2 SYGVQD were looked up in the germline V gene (reference sequence). What this sample's time point label stands for: persistent/refractory GD, antithyroid drugs over 5 years with positive TRAb. For both TCR sequencing and RNA sequencing, RNA was extracted from PBMCs using TRIzol. The diagnosis of Graves' disease followed American Thyroid Association guidelines. Patients were recruited from an endocrinology department in Xi'an, China. Each patient gave approximately 10 milliliters of peripheral blood, collected in an EDTA anticoagulant tube. Ficoll Paque Plus density gradient separation was used to isolate PBMCs, and no additional T cell sorting was done. An Agilent 2100 Bioanalyzer and agarose gel were used to check RNA quality, and a NanoDrop 2000 was used to measure RNA concentration.

Libraries came from multiplex PCR. Sequencing instrument: Illumina HiSeq 4000. TCR beta libraries were built with iRepertoire HTBI primers and Arm-PCR amplification of CDR3 regions. Before sequencing, the PCR products went through gel purification. Regarding the original processing steps: A total of 62 TRBV and 14 TRBJ segments were identified across samples and were used for gene usage analysis of CDR3 amino acid clonotypes. COPE and FqMerger were used to merge filtered high-quality paired reads into contigs. BLAST was used to align contigs to the IMGT TRBV, TRBD and TRBJ reference genes, and CDR3 was defined following IMGT. Clonotypes above 0.1% frequency were classified as highly expanded clones. Repertoire diversity was measured by Shannon entropy, and V-J evenness by the Gini coefficient. A clonotype found in more than one individual was treated as public. Through fastp at Q25 and MiXCR, TCRdb rebuilt clones from the public reads, retaining in-frame beta chains. When rows share a CDR3 protein, they turn into one entry using the most common DNA and genes. The V and J calls shown here were made by TCRdb, not taken from the authors' results. The sample records a few hundred thousand distinct CDR3 sequences, about 23% of which are singletons. The top ten clones comprise approximately 28% of the sample.

General conclusions and limits of the study: More public clonotypes were shared among persistent patients (around 3,000) than among newly diagnosed patients (roughly 1,000). Only peripheral blood was studied, because thyroid tissue, the primary lesion, was inaccessible. TRBV28, TRBJ1-2 and TRBJ2-5 were preferentially used in persistent disease, while TRBV20-1 and TRBJ2-1 were favored in newly diagnosed disease. Compared with newly diagnosed patients, patients with persistent Graves' disease had lower TCR Shannon entropy and fewer highly expanded clones, which suggests clonal expansion. As a limitation, the authors acknowledged that the small sample size may reduce accuracy. Only the TCR beta chain was sequenced and analyzed.

Recombination joined TRBV10-1 with TRBJ2-7; confidence is insufficient to name the D gene. The input for sequencing was peripheral blood mononuclear cells (PBMCs), taken when the disease was refractory, from a patient treated with antithyroid drugs. The TCR was taken from a woman in her thirties or forties with Graves disease. Donor details come from another sample of the same person, matched by shared clones. The CDR3 has the sequence CASRGSGSEQYF. The sequence in DNA is TGCGCCAGCAGGGGTTCCGGCAGCGAGCAGTACTTC.